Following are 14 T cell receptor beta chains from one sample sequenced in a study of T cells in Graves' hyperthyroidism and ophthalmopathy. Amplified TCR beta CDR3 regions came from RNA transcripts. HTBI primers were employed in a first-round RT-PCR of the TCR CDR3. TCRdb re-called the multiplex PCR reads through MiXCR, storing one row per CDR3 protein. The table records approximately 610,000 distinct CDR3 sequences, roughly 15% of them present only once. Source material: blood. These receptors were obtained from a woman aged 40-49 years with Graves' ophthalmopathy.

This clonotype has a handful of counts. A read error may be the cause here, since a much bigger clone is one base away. As DNA, the CDR3 is TGTGCCATCAGCAGAGATTCCCTATCGCCCGGGGAGCTGTTTTTT. As protein: CAISRDSLSPGELFF. V usage is TRBV15 and J usage is TRBJ2-2; D remains unclear. This CDR3 has 15 amino acids. Germline V lookup: CDR1 LNHNV, CDR2 YYDKDF (reference sequence).

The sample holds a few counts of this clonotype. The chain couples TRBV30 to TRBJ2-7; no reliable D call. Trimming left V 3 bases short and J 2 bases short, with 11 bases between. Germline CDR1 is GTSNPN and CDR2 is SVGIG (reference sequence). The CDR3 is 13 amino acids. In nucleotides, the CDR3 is TGTGCCTGGAGAAGTGGGATCACCTACGAGCAGTACTTC. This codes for CAWRSGITYEQYF.

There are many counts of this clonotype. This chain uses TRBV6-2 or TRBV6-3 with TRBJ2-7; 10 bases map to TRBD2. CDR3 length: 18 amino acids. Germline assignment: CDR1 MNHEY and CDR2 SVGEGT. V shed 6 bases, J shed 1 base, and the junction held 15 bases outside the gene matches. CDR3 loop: CASSLTLVLAGESYEQYF. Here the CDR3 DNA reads TGTGCCAGCAGCCTGACCCTGGTGCTAGCGGGAGAGTCCTACGAGCAGTACTTC.

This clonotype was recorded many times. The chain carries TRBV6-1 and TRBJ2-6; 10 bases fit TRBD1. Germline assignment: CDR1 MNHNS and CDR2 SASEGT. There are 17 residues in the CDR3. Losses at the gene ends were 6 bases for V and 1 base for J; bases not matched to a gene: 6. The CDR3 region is CASRGTGAVSGANVLTF. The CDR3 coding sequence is TGTGCCAGCAGAGGGACAGGGGCCGTATCTGGGGCCAACGTCCTGACTTTC.

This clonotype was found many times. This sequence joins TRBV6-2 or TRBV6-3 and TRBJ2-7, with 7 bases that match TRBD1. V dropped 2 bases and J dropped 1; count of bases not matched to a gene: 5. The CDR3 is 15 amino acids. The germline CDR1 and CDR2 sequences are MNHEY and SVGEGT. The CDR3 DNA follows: TGTGCCAGCAGTTACGGGACAGTCTTTTCCTACGAGCAGTACTTC. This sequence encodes CASSYGTVFSYEQYF.

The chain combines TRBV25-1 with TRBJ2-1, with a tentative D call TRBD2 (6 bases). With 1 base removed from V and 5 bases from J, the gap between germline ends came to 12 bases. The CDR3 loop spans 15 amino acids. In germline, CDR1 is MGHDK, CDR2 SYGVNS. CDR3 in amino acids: CASSESASANNEQFF. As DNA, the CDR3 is TGTGCCAGCAGTGAATCGGCTAGCGCAAACAATGAGCAGTTCTTC.

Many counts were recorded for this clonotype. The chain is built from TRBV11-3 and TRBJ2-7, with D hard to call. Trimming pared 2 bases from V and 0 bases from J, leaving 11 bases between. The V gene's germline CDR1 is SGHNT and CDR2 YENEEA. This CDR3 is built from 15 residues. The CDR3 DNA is TGTGCCAGCAGCTTAAACGCAGGCCTCTCCTACGAGCAGTACTTC. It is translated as CASSLNAGLSYEQYF.

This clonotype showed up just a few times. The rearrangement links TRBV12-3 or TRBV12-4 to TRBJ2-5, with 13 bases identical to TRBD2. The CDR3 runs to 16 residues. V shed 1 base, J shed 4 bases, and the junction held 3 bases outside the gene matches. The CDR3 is CASSLGLAGGLETQYF. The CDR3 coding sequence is TGTGCCAGCAGTTTAGGACTAGCGGGAGGTCTAGAGACCCAGTACTTC.

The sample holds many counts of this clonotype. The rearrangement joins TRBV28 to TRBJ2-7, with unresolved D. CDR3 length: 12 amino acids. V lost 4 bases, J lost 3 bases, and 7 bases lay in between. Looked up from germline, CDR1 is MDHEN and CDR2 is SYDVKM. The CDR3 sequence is CASSSYDYEQYF. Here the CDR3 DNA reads TGTGCCAGCAGTTCATACGACTACGAGCAGTACTTC.

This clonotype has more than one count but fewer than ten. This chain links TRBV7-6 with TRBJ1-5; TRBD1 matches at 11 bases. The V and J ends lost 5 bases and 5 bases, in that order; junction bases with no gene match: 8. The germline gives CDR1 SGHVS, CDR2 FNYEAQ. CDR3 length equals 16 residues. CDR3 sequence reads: CASSAGTGGYYQPQHF. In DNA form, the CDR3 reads TGTGCCAGCAGCGCGGGGACAGGGGGGTACTATCAGCCCCAGCATTTT.

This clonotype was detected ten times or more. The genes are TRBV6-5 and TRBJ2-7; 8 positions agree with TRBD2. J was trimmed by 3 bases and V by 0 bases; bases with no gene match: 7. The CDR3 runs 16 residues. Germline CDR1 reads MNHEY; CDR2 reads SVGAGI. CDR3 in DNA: TGTGCCAGCAGTTACTCGCGAGCGGGAGTTAACTACGAGCAGTACTTC. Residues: CASSYSRAGVNYEQYF.

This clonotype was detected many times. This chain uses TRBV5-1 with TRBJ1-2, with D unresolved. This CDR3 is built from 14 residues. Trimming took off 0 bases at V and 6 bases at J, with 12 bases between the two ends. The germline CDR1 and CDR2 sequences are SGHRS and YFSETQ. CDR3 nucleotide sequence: TGCGCCAGCAGCTTGGCGGGGTCCCAGGATGGCTACACCTTC. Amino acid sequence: CASSLAGSQDGYTF.

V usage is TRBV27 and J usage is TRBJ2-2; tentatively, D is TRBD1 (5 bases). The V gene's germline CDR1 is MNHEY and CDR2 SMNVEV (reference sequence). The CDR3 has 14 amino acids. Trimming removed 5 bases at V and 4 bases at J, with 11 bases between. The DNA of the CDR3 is TGTGCCAGCAGTCGAATACAGGCCACCGGGGAGCTGTTTTTT. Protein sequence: CASSRIQATGELFF.

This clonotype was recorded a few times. CDR3 amino acids: CASSPLEGGSTEAFF. The CDR3 nucleotides read TGTGCCAGCTCACCATTGGAGGGGGGGAGCACTGAAGCTTTCTTT. The chain is built from TRBV18 and TRBJ1-1; the D gene is possibly TRBD1 (6 bases). CDR1 and CDR2 (germline): KGHSH, LQKENI. CDR3 length: 15 residues. V dropped 2 bases and J dropped 4 bases, with 14 bases sitting between them.